A selection of T cell receptor beta chains follows, all from one sample in a study of cytomegalovirus exposure and HLA in healthy donors. Clones were read by immunoSEQ multiplex PCR, and TCRdb kept only the in-frame ones, dropping some. The sample includes approximately 200,000 clones, almost 90% of them seen just once. What was sequenced was PBMCs. The receptors were sampled from a woman aged 18 to 35 in good health and CMV-seronegative. Each CDR3 is given with its conserved first and last residue. The D gene is left open where the match is weak. Where a row states a size, it is once, few, many or the class of an expanded clone; other rows omit it.

size,J,D,length,V,DNA,CDR3
-,TRBJ1-5,TRBD1,14,TRBV30,TGTGCCTGGACCGCCCAGGGGGGCAGCCAGCCCCAGCATTTT,CAWTAQGGSQPQHF
-,TRBJ1-5,-,13,TRBV6-5,TGTGCCAGCAGTTACGCGCCCGGGCAGCCCCAGCATTTT,CASSYAPGQPQHF
-,TRBJ1-2,TRBD1,17,TRBV28,TGTGCCAGCACCATCCTGACAGGGGGCATTTCAGGCTATGGCTACACCTTC,CASTILTGGISGYGYTF
once,TRBJ2-7,TRBD2,16,TRBV5-1,TGCGCCAGCAGCCCAGAAGTAGCGGGGGCCCCTTTAGAGCAGTACTTC,CASSPEVAGAPLEQYF
-,TRBJ2-7,TRBD2,15,TRBV28,TGTGCCAGCAGTTTCCCTTTAGCGGGAGGGATCGAGCAGTACTTC,CASSFPLAGGIEQYF
-,TRBJ2-7,-,14,TRBV2,TGTGCCAGCAGTGAGGTCCACGGAGACTACGAGCAGTACTTC,CASSEVHGDYEQYF
-,TRBJ2-5,-,14,TRBV5-6,TGTGCCAGCAGCCCGACTCGCAGCCGGGAGACCCAGTACTTC,CASSPTRSRETQYF
-,TRBJ2-7,-,12,TRBV5-6,TGTGCCAGCAGCTCTAGTTACTACGAGCAGTACTTC,CASSSSYYEQYF
-,TRBJ2-7,-,16,TRBV2,TGTGCCAGCAGTGAAGCCCAAGAGAGGGAGTGGTACGAGCAGTACTTC,CASSEAQEREWYEQYF
-,TRBJ2-1,TRBD2,14,TRBV4-1,TGCGCCAGCAGCCCGGGACTAGCGGACAATGAGCAGTTCTTC,CASSPGLADNEQFF
-,TRBJ1-1,-,15,TRBV6-6,TGTGCCAGCAGTTACTCGGGGGGGCGCCTCACTGAAGCTTTCTTT,CASSYSGGRLTEAFF
-,TRBJ2-7,-,14,TRBV5-1,TGCGCCAGCAGCTTGGAACAGGTCCCTACGAGCCAGTACTTC,CASSLEQVPTSQYF
-,TRBJ2-7,-,14,TRBV27,TGTGCCAGCAGCCTGGTTGGGGGCCCGTACGAGCAGTACTTC,CASSLVGGPYEQYF
-,TRBJ1-5,TRBD1,14,TRBV7-9,TGTGCCAGCAGCGCAACACAGGGGGATCAGCCCCAGCATTTT,CASSATQGDQPQHF
-,TRBJ2-7,-,14,TRBV6-1,TGTGCCAGCACCTTAGGAGGGGGGGTTTACGAGCAGTACTTC,CASTLGGGVYEQYF
-,TRBJ1-2,TRBD1,14,TRBV6-1,TGTGCCAGCAGTGAAGAGCCAGGGGGCAGTGGCTACACCTTC,CASSEEPGGSGYTF
-,TRBJ2-7,TRBD1,14,TRBV27,TGTGCCAGCAGTTCCAGACAGGGCTCCTACGAGCAGTACTTC,CASSSRQGSYEQYF
-,TRBJ2-7,TRBD2,14,TRBV19,TGTGCCAGTAGTATTAGCGGGAACTCCTACGAGCAGTACTTC,CASSISGNSYEQYF
-,TRBJ1-2,-,12,TRBV19,TGTGCCAGTAGTATCACGGGTTATGGCTACACCTTC,CASSITGYGYTF
-,TRBJ2-7,TRBD2,14,TRBV6-6,TGTGCCAGCAGAGAGCTAGCGGGAGGGGACGAGCAGTACTTC,CASRELAGGDEQYF
-,TRBJ2-1,TRBD2,18,TRBV28,TGTGCCAGCAGTGGTAGTAGCGGGAGGGAGCTTTCCTACAATGAGCAGTTCTTC,CASSGSSGRELSYNEQFF
-,TRBJ2-7,-,14,TRBV6-5,TGTGCCAGCAGTTATACGGCGGAGAGCTACGAGCAGTACTTC,CASSYTAESYEQYF
-,TRBJ1-1,-,13,TRBV5-4,TGTGCCAGCAGCTTGGGACAGAGTACTGAAGCTTTCTTT,CASSLGQSTEAFF
once,TRBJ2-1,TRBD2,17,TRBV7-8,TGTGCCAGCAGCTTGGCCGGACTAGGTCGGACCTACAATGAGCAGTTCTTC,CASSLAGLGRTYNEQFF
few,TRBJ2-2,TRBD1,15,TRBV5-1,TGCGCCAGCAGCTGGGACAGGGCGAACACCGGGGAGCTGTTTTTT,CASSWDRANTGELFF
-,TRBJ1-4,-,13,TRBV7-9,TGTGCCAGCAGCTCGACGGAGATGAGAAAACTGTTTTTT,CASSSTEMRKLFF
-,TRBJ1-5,TRBD1,15,TRBV19,TGTGCCAGTAGACCGACAGGGGGGGAAAGGAGGCCCCAGCATTTT,CASRPTGGERRPQHF
-,TRBJ2-4,-,12,TRBV10-3,TGTGCCATCAGTGATGGGAGCAACATTCAGTACTTC,CAISDGSNIQYF
-,TRBJ2-7,-,14,TRBV7-9,TGTGCCAGCAGCGATTCCCGAGAAACCTACGAGCAGTACTTC,CASSDSRETYEQYF
-,TRBJ2-1,TRBD1,14,TRBV11-2,TGTGCCAGCAGCCCGCGGGACAGGGGGAATGAGCAGTTCTTC,CASSPRDRGNEQFF
-,TRBJ2-7,-,15,TRBV7-8,TGTGCCAGCAGCCTTCGTGTGGCGGCCTCCTACGAGCAGTACTTC,CASSLRVAASYEQYF
-,TRBJ2-7,TRBD1,14,TRBV6-6,TGTGCCAGCAGTTACAGGGACAGGGCGTACGAGCAGTACTTC,CASSYRDRAYEQYF
-,TRBJ2-3,TRBD2,15,TRBV27,TGTGCCAGCCGATCTAGCGGGACTAGCACAGATACGCAGTATTTT,CASRSSGTSTDTQYF
-,TRBJ1-5,-,14,TRBV6-6,TGTGCCAGCAGTCGGGGGGTTGGCAATCAGCCCCAGCATTTT,CASSRGVGNQPQHF
-,TRBJ2-4,TRBD1,15,TRBV2,TGTGCCAGCAGGGAGACAGGGGGAGCCAAAAACATTCAGTACTTC,CASRETGGAKNIQYF
once,TRBJ1-1,TRBD1,13,TRBV14,TGTGCCAGCACCATGGTACAGGGGGCTGAAGCTTTCTTT,CASTMVQGAEAFF
-,TRBJ1-3,-,12,TRBV9,TGTGCCAGCAGCGGAGCCAGAAACACCATATATTTT,CASSGARNTIYF
-,TRBJ2-2,-,13,TRBV19,TGTGCCAGTAGTATAGCCCTAACCGGGGAGCTGTTTTTT,CASSIALTGELFF
-,TRBJ1-5,TRBD1,16,TRBV23-1,TGCGCCAGCATCAACCCTAGACAGGGCAGCAATCAGCCCCAGCATTTT,CASINPRQGSNQPQHF
-,TRBJ2-7,TRBD2,13,TRBV19,TGTGCCAGTAGTATGACTAGCGGCTACGAGCAGTACTTC,CASSMTSGYEQYF
-,TRBJ2-7,TRBD1,16,TRBV11-2,TGTGCCAGCAGCTTAGGTTCTACAGGGGGAAACTACGAGCAGTACTTC,CASSLGSTGGNYEQYF
-,TRBJ2-3,-,14,TRBV7-9,TGTGCCAGCAGCTTAGCCAGGGGCACAGATACGCAGTATTTT,CASSLARGTDTQYF
-,TRBJ1-1,-,12,TRBV28,TGTGCCAGCAGTTGGGCGAACACTGAAGCTTTCTTT,CASSWANTEAFF
-,TRBJ2-1,-,12,TRBV19,TGTGCCAGTATGGGACTGAAGGCTGAGCAGTTCTTC,CASMGLKAEQFF